This TCR beta chain emerged from a study of cytomegalovirus exposure and HLA in healthy donors. Regarding this clone: Its antigen is still unknown.

Profiling relied on immunoSEQ multiplex PCR, and the TCRdb table lists in-frame clones only, not all of them. The data show 250,000 to 400,000 clones, with around 90% seen just once and approximately 0.9% held by the top ten. Study results and caveats: It was reportedly the case that the classifier diagnosed cytomegalovirus status with high specificity and sensitivity.

Germline V lookup: CDR1 SGHVS, CDR2 FQNEAQ. This CDR3 region has 14 residues. V was pared by 10 bases and J by 7 bases, with 15 bases of the junction left unmatched. V is TRBV7-8 and J is TRBJ2-7, with TRBD1 matching 8 bases. This receptor was obtained from a man aged 30-40 years in good health and CMV-seronegative. Material: PBMCs. CDR3 DNA: TGTGCCACCAGGGGGATCGGCAGGGGGCTAGAGCAGTACTTC. The encoded protein is CATRGIGRGLEQYF.